The 22 T cell receptor beta chains reported below all come from one sample, sequenced in a study of cytomegalovirus exposure and HLA in healthy donors. Use of 60 Vbeta and 13 Jbeta primers characterized the PCR. Libraries were prepared by immunoSEQ multiplex PCR; TCRdb keeps only in-frame clonotypes and omits some of them. The data show around 150,000 clones, over 70% seen once. The sequenced sample consisted of PBMCs. The receptor set was obtained from a woman in her 40s in good health and CMV-seronegative.

The CDR3 DNA reads TGTGCCAGCGGGGGGGCTGGGGATACGCAGTATTTT. This sequence encodes CASGGAGDTQYF. The chain couples TRBV7-2 to TRBJ2-3, with D perhaps matching TRBD2 (7 bases). Germline-derived CDR1 and CDR2 are SGHTA and FQGNSA. Trimming cost V 8 bases and J 6 bases, with 12 bases left between them. This CDR3 spans 12 amino acids.

The V gene is TRBV28, the J gene TRBJ2-3; D is unclear. The CDR3 totals 13 residues. Germline CDR1 reads MDHEN; CDR2 reads SYDVKM. V was pared by 3 bases and J by 3 bases, with 7 bases between. DNA for the CDR3: TGTGCCAGCAGTTTCTCCTTTACAGATACGCAGTATTTT. Protein product: CASSFSFTDTQYF.

This chain uses TRBV7-9 with TRBJ1-1; D not resolved. The CDR3 is 14 residues long. V was pared by 4 bases and J by 0 bases, with 9 bases between. CDR1 and CDR2 (germline): SEHNR, FQNEAQ (reference sequence). As DNA, the CDR3 is TGTGCCAGCAGCTCGGTGGGCCTGAACACTGAAGCTTTCTTT. As protein: CASSSVGLNTEAFF.

V is TRBV2 and J is TRBJ1-1; 11 nucleotides match TRBD1. From germline, CDR1 is SNHLY and CDR2 FYNNEI. The CDR3 consists of 15 residues. The ends lost 5 bases at V and 9 bases at J; junction bases unmatched: 11. The CDR3 region is CASSNRGGQGDKAFF. CDR3 nucleotide sequence: TGTGCCAGCAGTAACCGGGGGGGACAGGGGGATAAAGCTTTCTTT.

This clone has at least ten counts. The V gene is TRBV6-6, the J gene TRBJ2-6; no firm D call. Germline-derived CDR1 and CDR2 are MNHNY and SVGAGI (reference sequence). Trimming removed 7 bases at V and 1 base at J, with 5 bases between. The CDR3 runs 13 residues. The CDR3 here is CASTASGANVLTF. DNA of the CDR3: TGTGCCAGCACCGCGTCTGGGGCCAACGTCCTGACTTTC.

The J gene is TRBJ2-6, the V gene TRBV18, with 11 nucleotides matching TRBD1. The length of the CDR3 is 17 residues. With 6 bases clipped from V and 4 bases from J, the junction kept 8 bases outside the gene matches. Germline loops: CDR1 KGHSH, CDR2 LQKENI. CDR3 sequence reads: CASSRTGGAGGANVLTF. The CDR3, as DNA: TGTGCCAGCTCGAGGACAGGGGGCGCAGGGGGGGCCAACGTCCTGACTTTC.

J is TRBJ2-7 and V is TRBV4-3; TRBD2 is a possible D gene (5 bases). Trimming pared 3 bases from V and 0 bases from J, leaving 9 bases between. The germline CDR1 and CDR2 sequences are LGHNA and YSLEER. CDR3 length equals 14 residues. The DNA for the CDR3 is TGCGCCAGCAGCCATATTCGGGGCTCCTACGAGCAGTACTTC. Translated, it gives CASSHIRGSYEQYF.

The V gene is TRBV19, the J gene TRBJ1-2, with D tentatively TRBD1 (6 bases). Between the trimmed V and J ends, which lost 1 base and 2 bases, there was a span of 8 bases. Germline-derived CDR1 and CDR2 are LNHDA and SQIVND (reference sequence). The CDR3 has 14 amino acids. The DNA of the CDR3 is TGTGCCAGTAGTATAGCAGGGGCGAACTATGGCTACACCTTC. Protein: CASSIAGANYGYTF.

The CDR3 DNA reads TGTGCCAGCAAGCGTTTCGATTGGGGAGGGGATGAAAAACTGTTTTTT. This gives the protein CASKRFDWGGDEKLFF. The chain carries TRBV7-9 and TRBJ1-4; weak D call: TRBD1 (5 bases). This CDR3 comprises 16 residues. The germline V gene encodes CDR1 SEHNR and CDR2 FQNEAQ (reference sequence). Trimming left V 7 bases short and J 6 bases short, with 21 bases between.

A single count supports this clone. The gene calls are TRBV28 and TRBJ2-2; 12 bases map to TRBD2. The CDR3 has 16 residues. Germline values: CDR1 MDHEN, CDR2 SYDVKM. V shed 5 bases and J 1 base; nucleotides not matched to a gene: 2. The CDR3 sequence is CASSTLAGGNTGELFF. In DNA form, the CDR3 reads TGTGCCAGCAGTACACTAGCGGGGGGGAACACCGGGGAGCTGTTTTTT.

CDR3 amino acids: CASSLAQGFSPLHF. CDR3 bases: TGTGCCAGCAGCTTGGCTCAGGGTTTTTCACCCCTCCACTTT. The chain employs TRBV5-5 and TRBJ1-6; the D gene is possibly TRBD1 (5 bases). V lost 0 bases, J lost 9 bases, and 10 bases lay in between. Germline V gene data show CDR1 as SGHKS and CDR2 as YYEKEE (reference sequence). The CDR3 loop spans 14 amino acids.

This clone was detected a few times. The chain has TRBV4-3 and TRBJ1-5; D unclear. V gave up 6 bases and J gave up 4 bases, with 10 bases separating them. This CDR3 has 13 amino acids. CDR1 is LGHNA, CDR2 YSLEER, per germline. This chain's CDR3 is CASRPPVNQPQHF. CDR3 sequence (DNA): TGCGCCAGCAGACCACCAGTGAATCAGCCCCAGCATTTT.

In this sample, this clone turned up once. V is TRBV7-6 and J is TRBJ1-2; D is ambiguous. Germline CDR1 is SGHVS and CDR2 is FNYEAQ. V dropped 5 bases and J dropped 7 bases, with 17 bases sitting between them. The CDR3 is 14 amino acids. The CDR3 DNA reads TGTGCCAGCAGCGCCTCGGCGGCACGGGGTGGCTACACCTTC. Encoded protein: CASSASAARGGYTF.

This clone has just a few counts. This sequence joins TRBV30 and TRBJ1-2; TRBD1 matches at 10 bases. Trimming removed 5 bases from V and 7 bases from J; junction bases left unmatched: 4. The CDR3 has 12 amino acids. The germline CDR1 and CDR2 sequences are GTSNPN and SVGIG (reference sequence). CDR3 bases: TGTGCCTGGGACAGGGGGCCAAGTGGCTACACCTTC. It codes for CAWDRGPSGYTF.

V usage is TRBV2 and J usage is TRBJ1-4; 9 bases fit TRBD1. CDR3 length: 14 amino acids. CDR1 and CDR2 from the germline V gene are SNHLY and FYNNEI. J lost 5 bases, V lost 7 bases, and 5 bases had no gene match. CDR3 protein: CASNPGTGNEKLFF. The CDR3 region has the DNA TGTGCCAGCAACCCCGGGACAGGGAATGAAAAACTGTTTTTT.

Here the CDR3 reads CASSVDTSRGEQYF. The CDR3 DNA sequence: TGTGCCAGCAGTGTAGACACTTCCCGGGGCGAGCAGTACTTC. V and J are TRBV6-5 and TRBJ2-7; TRBD2 is a possible D gene (5 bases). Germline assignment: CDR1 MNHEY and CDR2 SVGAGI. CDR3 length: 14 amino acids. Trimming removed 5 bases at V and 6 bases at J, with 17 bases between.

The genes are TRBV5-4 and TRBJ1-1, with D perhaps TRBD1 (6 bases). Trimming shortened V by 7 bases and J by 0 bases, and 10 bases separated the two germline ends. From germline, CDR1 is SGHNT and CDR2 YYREEE (reference sequence). The CDR3 covers 13 residues. The CDR3 coding sequence is TGTGCCAGCCGAGGACAGATGAACACTGAAGCTTTCTTT. Its protein is CASRGQMNTEAFF.

The V gene is TRBV7-8, the J gene TRBJ2-3; the match to TRBD2 covers 8 bases. Germline assignment: CDR1 SGHVS and CDR2 FQNEAQ. This CDR3 is built from 15 residues. V dropped 11 bases and J dropped 2; count of bases not matched to a gene: 12. This CDR3 is CAAGGLGSPTDTQYF. For the CDR3, the DNA is TGTGCCGCGGGAGGACTCGGCTCCCCCACAGATACGCAGTATTTT. The entire variable domain, with the rest obtained from reference TRBV7-8 and TRBJ2-3, is as follows: GAGVSQSPRYKVAKRGQDVALRCDPISGHVSLFWYQQALGQGPEFLTYFQNEAQLDKSGLPSDRFFAERPEGSVSTLKIQRTQQEDSAVYLCAAGGLGSPTDTQYFGPGTRLTVL.

V is TRBV15 and J is TRBJ2-5, with 9 bases aligning to TRBD1. The J call may be mistaken, given a closer DNA end match to TRBJ2-7. This CDR3 spans 17 amino acids. CDR1 is LNHNV and CDR2 is YYDKDF in the germline V gene (reference sequence). CDR3 sequence (DNA): TGTGCCACCAGCAGAGCAAAGAAGGGGACAGGGATAAACGAGCAGTACTTC. Its translation: CATSRAKKGTGINEQYF.

The J gene is TRBJ2-5, the V gene TRBV9; unclear D gene. This CDR3 region has 14 residues. Germline V lookup: CDR1 SGDLS, CDR2 YYNGEE. With 4 bases removed from V and 2 bases from J, the gap between germline ends came to 12 bases. This CDR3 is CASSPYSNQETQYF. The CDR3 DNA reads as TGTGCCAGCAGCCCTTACTCCAATCAAGAGACCCAGTACTTC.

The rearrangement uses TRBV5-1 and TRBJ2-3; D gene unclear. Germline CDR1 reads SGHRS; CDR2 reads YFSETQ. The V end lost 1 base, the J end lost 6 bases, and 9 bases lay between the germline ends. The CDR3 has 13 residues. The CDR3 DNA is TGCGCCAGCAGCTTGAACCAACGGGATACGCAGTATTTT. Its protein product is CASSLNQRDTQYF.

This chain joins TRBV29-1 and TRBJ2-2, with D perhaps TRBD2 (5 bases). Germline CDR1 is SQVTM and CDR2 is ANQGSEA. There are 14 residues in the CDR3. Trimming cost V 3 bases and J 4 bases, with 12 bases left between them. As DNA, the CDR3 is TGCAGCGTTGAGACCACGGCGGGCACCGGGGAGCTGTTTTTT. Translated: CSVETTAGTGELFF.